Shown below are 12 T cell receptor beta chains from a single sample sequenced in a study of shared clonotypes between healthy human individuals. The table came from immunoSEQ multiplex PCR; TCRdb's copy has only in-frame clones and leaves some out. Among roughly 2.5 million clones listed, just over 90% were seen once. Sequenced material: naive CD4+ T cells sorted from blood. Subset denoted: CD45RA+ positively selected. The receptors here all came from a man between 18 and 29 years old in good health.

The chain combines TRBV28 with TRBJ2-7, with 9 bases lining up with TRBD2. There are 13 residues in the CDR3. The V and J ends lost 11 bases and 1 base, in that order; junction bases with no gene match: 6. The germline V gene has CDR1 MDHEN and CDR2 SYDVKM. The CDR3 sequence: CAVERGVSYEQYF. Here the CDR3 DNA reads TGTGCCGTCGAGCGGGGGGTTTCCTACGAGCAGTACTTC.

The chain uses TRBV6-5 and TRBJ2-7, with TRBD2 matching over 12 bases. Germline CDR1 is MNHEY and CDR2 is SVGAGI. The CDR3 contains 15 residues. Losses at the gene ends were 6 bases for V and 3 bases for J; bases not matched to a gene: 6. The CDR3 coding sequence is TGTGCCAGCAGCCCCGGGACTAGCGGGCTCTACGAGCAGTACTTC. Its protein is CASSPGTSGLYEQYF.

The CDR3 region has the DNA TGTGCCAGCAGTTCCACAGGCCGAAACTATGGCTACACCTTC. Translated, it gives CASSSTGRNYGYTF. This sequence joins TRBV6-6 and TRBJ1-2; perhaps TRBD1 as D (5 bases). Deletions cut 4 bases from V and 2 bases from J, with 11 bases between. Germline CDR1 MNHNY, CDR2 SVGAGI (reference sequence). The CDR3 runs to 14 residues.

Concerning this clone: Different DNA sequences within this sample yield the same CDR3. The chain is built from TRBV6-6 and TRBJ2-7; D is ambiguous. The CDR3 runs to 12 residues. V was pared by 4 bases and J by 4 bases, with 8 bases between. From germline, CDR1 is MNHNY and CDR2 SVGAGI (reference sequence). CDR3 nucleotide sequence: TGTGCCAGCAGTTCCCCCTCGTACGAGCAGTACTTC. Encoded protein: CASSSPSYEQYF.

The CDR3 sequence is CASTSFSYEQYF. In DNA form, the CDR3 reads TGTGCCAGCACGAGTTTCTCCTACGAGCAGTACTTC. The chain couples TRBV7-2 to TRBJ2-7; D remains ambiguous. V dropped 7 bases and J dropped 0 bases, with 7 bases sitting between them. Per germline, CDR1 SGHTA and CDR2 FQGNSA. There are 12 residues in the CDR3.

V gene TRBV7-2 combines with J gene TRBJ2-7, with TRBD2 identical over 7 bases. V dropped 1 base and J dropped 2; count of bases not matched to a gene: 5. Germline CDR1 reads SGHTA; CDR2 reads FQGNSA. The CDR3 consists of 15 residues. CDR3 amino acids: CASSLEWGGPYEQYF. The CDR3 DNA reads TGTGCCAGCAGCTTAGAGTGGGGGGGACCCTACGAGCAGTACTTC.

This chain joins TRBV4-2 and TRBJ1-2; maybe TRBD1 (6 bases). CDR1 is LGHNA and CDR2 is YNFKEQ in the germline V gene. The CDR3 covers 11 residues. V lost 5 bases, J lost 14 bases, and 15 bases lay in between. The CDR3 reads CASSWTGQPTF. The CDR3 DNA is TGTGCCAGCAGCTGGACCGGACAGCCGACCTTC.

The chain recombines TRBV7-3 with TRBJ2-5; weak D call: TRBD2 (6 bases). Trimming took 1 base from V and 0 from J, leaving 18 bases between them. The CDR3 spans 18 residues. CDR1 and CDR2 from the germline V gene are SGHTA and FQGTGA. CDR3 region: CASSLRREGLGNQETQYF. The CDR3 DNA reads as TGTGCCAGCAGCTTAAGGAGGGAAGGACTGGGGAACCAAGAGACCCAGTACTTC.

The gene calls are TRBV27 and TRBJ2-6; the match to TRBD1 covers 8 bases. This CDR3 has 15 amino acids. Trimming removed 4 bases from V and 4 bases from J; junction bases left unmatched: 3. Germline CDR1 and CDR2: MNHEY and SMNVEV (reference sequence). CDR3 nucleotides: TGTGCCAGCAGTTCGACAGGGGTCGGGGCCAACGTCCTGACTTTC. This codes for CASSSTGVGANVLTF.

This clone occurred once. The genes are TRBV19 and TRBJ2-1; the D is unclear. The CDR3 length is 13 residues. V lost 4 bases, J lost 7 bases, and 11 bases lay in between. Germline CDR1 is LNHDA and CDR2 is SQIVND (reference sequence). In nucleotides, the CDR3 is TGTGCCAGTAGTACCAGTTCGGTAAATGAGCAGTTCTTC. Its protein product is CASSTSSVNEQFF.

The chain employs TRBV4-2 and TRBJ2-3; D is undetermined. CDR3 length: 17 residues. Germline V gene data show CDR1 as LGHNA and CDR2 as YNFKEQ. Trimming cost V 6 bases and J 6 bases, with 25 bases left between them. CDR3 nucleotide sequence: TGTGCCAGCAGTCCCTTTACTACCCTGGGCAATTTGGATACGCAGTATTTT. Residues: CASSPFTTLGNLDTQYF.

The DNA for the CDR3 is TGTGCCAGTAGTATAGGGGGCGGGGGAAACATTCAGTACTTC. Its protein product is CASSIGGGGNIQYF. The rearrangement joins TRBV19 to TRBJ2-4; TRBD2 aligns across 7 bases. This CDR3 comprises 14 residues. V dropped 1 base and J dropped 6; count of bases not matched to a gene: 3. In germline, CDR1 is LNHDA, CDR2 SQIVND (reference sequence).